Described below is a single T cell receptor (beta chain) sequence and its context. Antigen: not known. Isolation of CD4+ and CD8+ T cells from PBMCs was achieved by sorting. The sample belongs to a study of CD8+ T cells in alopecia areata. Study outcomes and limitations: TCR sharing was clearer in mice than between patients, perhaps partly owing to patient HLA diversity. Higher clonality than in normal scalp was seen in lesional scalp, especially alopecia totalis/universalis. There were also resident alphabeta T cells of normal skin sequenced in scalp samples.

V was shortened by 5 bases and J by 9 bases, with 8 bases between the two germline ends. Germline CDR1 and CDR2: SGHAT and FQDESV (reference sequence). This CDR3 is 11 amino acids long. RNA was extracted and reverse transcribed into cDNA as the sequencing template. TCRdb keeps only in-frame clones here, not all; method: immunoSEQ multiplex PCR. The sample contains 100,000 to 130,000 clones, around 59% of which appear only once. Sequenced material: CD8+ T cells sorted from blood. The clonotype originates from a human donor in good health. J is TRBJ2-1 and V is TRBV11-1, with unresolved D. CDR3 protein: CASSPTVEQFF. The CDR3 region has the DNA TGTGCCAGCAGCCCGACGGTTGAGCAGTTCTTC.